This is a list of T cell receptor beta chains from one sample in a study of PD-L1 blockade in urothelial cancer. The repertoire was sequenced with immunoSEQ multiplex PCR; TCRdb's copy has only in-frame clones and lacks some. The data hold about 130,000 clones, with 70% to 85% observed a single time. This specimen was PBMCs, taken around atezolizumab (anti-PD-L1) treatment. These receptor sequences come from a man aged 50-60 years with urothelial cancer. Each CDR3 is given with its conserved first and last residue. Each record gives: J gene, V gene, D gene, clone size, CDR3 DNA, CDR3 protein. The D gene is left open where the match is weak. Where a row states a size, it is once, few, many or the class of an expanded clone; other rows omit it.

TRBJ1-1 | TRBV6-6 | NA | NA | TGTGCCAGCAGTTACTCATCGGGGGGAGCGAACACTGAAGCTTTCTTT | CASSYSSGGANTEAFF
TRBJ2-3 | TRBV2 | NA | NA | TGTGCCAGCAGTGAAATCGGACTCGGCACAGATACGCAGTATTTT | CASSEIGLGTDTQYF
TRBJ2-1 | TRBV2 | NA | NA | TGTGCCAGCAGTGAGGGCGGGACGTTCTACAATGAGCAGTTCTTC | CASSEGGTFYNEQFF
TRBJ1-6 | TRBV18 | NA | NA | TGTGCCAGCTCAGCCGACACAGGGAATTCACCCCTCCACTTT | CASSADTGNSPLHF
TRBJ1-5 | TRBV1 | NA | NA | TGCACCAGCAGCCCCTCGTTCGACAGAGACGATCAGCCCCAGCATTTT | CTSSPSFDRDDQPQHF
TRBJ1-5 | TRBV28 | TRBD1 | NA | TGTGCCAGCGTTTCCGGGACAGGGATTCTGCCCCAGCATTTT | CASVSGTGILPQHF
TRBJ2-2 | TRBV7-8 | NA | NA | TGTGCCAGCAGTCGCACGACATACACCGGGGAGCTGTTTTTT | CASSRTTYTGELFF
TRBJ2-7 | TRBV5-4 | TRBD2 | once | TGTGCCAGCAGCTTGGGGGCTAGCGGTTACGAGCAGTACTTC | CASSLGASGYEQYF
TRBJ2-7 | TRBV5-6 | TRBD1 | NA | TGTGCCAGCAGCCCCCCGACAGGGGTATCCTACGAGCAGTACTTC | CASSPPTGVSYEQYF
TRBJ1-1 | TRBV28 | TRBD1 | NA | TGTGCCAGCAGTTCGATTTCAGGGGGCACGAAAGCTTTCTTT | CASSSISGGTKAFF
TRBJ1-1 | TRBV7-8 | NA | NA | TGTGCCAGCAGCTTAGGGACAGTGGCTGAAGCTTTCTTT | CASSLGTVAEAFF
TRBJ2-3 | TRBV5-1 | NA | NA | TGCGCCAGCAGCTTGGGACAGCCCCGCACAGATACGCAGTATTTT | CASSLGQPRTDTQYF
TRBJ2-5 | TRBV5-4 | TRBD2 | NA | TGTGCCAGCAGCTTGGGTGGACTAGCGGAAGAGACCCAGTACTTC | CASSLGGLAEETQYF
TRBJ2-7 | TRBV5-1 | NA | NA | TGCGCCAGCAGCTGGGGGACTGACGATCTGACCTACGAGCAGTACTTC | CASSWGTDDLTYEQYF
TRBJ2-6 | TRBV28 | TRBD2 | NA | TGTGCCAGCAGTCGAACTGGACTAGCGGGGTTCTCTGGGGCCAACGTCCTGACTTTC | CASSRTGLAGFSGANVLTF
TRBJ2-7 | TRBV5-1 | TRBD1 | NA | TGCGCCAGCAGCCAAAACAGGGGTTACGAGCAGTACTTC | CASSQNRGYEQYF
TRBJ1-6 | TRBV27 | NA | once | TGTGCCAGCAGTTTATCGTCAGGGGTGGATTCACCCCTCCACTTT | CASSLSSGVDSPLHF
TRBJ1-3 | TRBV15 | NA | once | TGTGCCACCAGCCAAGTTAAGGGGGCCATATATTTT | CATSQVKGAIYF
TRBJ2-1 | TRBV7-9 | TRBD2 | NA | TGTGCCACCCGCCGCGCTACTAGCGGGACCGGTGAGCAGTTCTTC | CATRRATSGTGEQFF
TRBJ2-1 | TRBV7-3 | NA | once | TGTGCCAGCAGCGCTACAGGGTTGGAGCAGTTCTTC | CASSATGLEQFF
TRBJ1-2 | TRBV4-1 | NA | NA | TGCGCCAGCAGCCCGGGTGGATCCGGGGGGTATGGCTACACCTTC | CASSPGGSGGYGYTF
TRBJ2-1 | TRBV19 | NA | once | TGTGCCAGTCGACTTAGCTATTCGGGGATTGAGCAGTTCTTC | CASRLSYSGIEQFF
TRBJ1-4 | TRBV9 | TRBD1 | NA | TGTGCCAGCAGCGTAACGACAGGGAATGAAAAACTGTTTTTT | CASSVTTGNEKLFF
TRBJ2-1 | TRBV9 | TRBD2 | NA | TGTGCCAGCAGCGTAATGGGACTAGTCAATGAGCAGTTCTTC | CASSVMGLVNEQFF
TRBJ1-2 | TRBV30 | NA | NA | TGTGCCTGGAGTTCTCAGGGGTTTGGCTACACCTTC | CAWSSQGFGYTF
TRBJ1-5 | TRBV28 | TRBD1 | NA | TGTGCCAGCAGACGGACAGGGGGACATCAGCCCCAGCATTTT | CASRRTGGHQPQHF
TRBJ2-2 | TRBV10-3 | TRBD2 | NA | TGTGCCATCAGTCGGACTAGCGGGAGTGGAGCCGGGGAGCTGTTTTTT | CAISRTSGSGAGELFF
TRBJ1-2 | TRBV20-1 | NA | once | TGCAGTGCTAGTAAGACAGACACCTTC | CSASKTDTF
TRBJ2-7 | TRBV28 | TRBD2 | once | TGTGCCAGCAGCCCGGGAGCGGGGGAAGAGCAGTACTTC | CASSPGAGEEQYF
TRBJ2-3 | TRBV7-7 | NA | once | TGTGCTAGCAGCTTAAGCGGCCGAAACACAGATACGCAGTATTTT | CASSLSGRNTDTQYF
TRBJ1-6 | TRBV9 | NA | NA | TGTGCCAGCAGCGTAGGAGATTTAGCACCCCTCCACTTT | CASSVGDLAPLHF
TRBJ1-2 | TRBV27 | TRBD1 | few | TGTGCCAGCAGGTCGACAGGGGGCCCTGGCTACACCTTC | CASRSTGGPGYTF
TRBJ1-5 | TRBV18 | TRBD1 | NA | TGTGCCAGCTCACCAAGGCCATCTCAAGGGGGCTTTGGCAATCAGCCCCAGCATTTT | CASSPRPSQGGFGNQPQHF
TRBJ2-3 | TRBV28 | TRBD2 | NA | TGTGCCACGTTAGCGGGAGTGGAGTATTTT | CATLAGVEYF
TRBJ2-7 | TRBV7-2 | TRBD1 | NA | TGTGCCAGCAGCTTAGTCGTCCAGGGGGCGGGGGAGCAGTACTTC | CASSLVVQGAGEQYF
TRBJ2-1 | TRBV2 | TRBD2 | NA | TGTGCCAGCCGCGGGGGAGGAGATGAGCAGTTCTTC | CASRGGGDEQFF
TRBJ1-2 | TRBV7-3 | TRBD1 | NA | TGTGCCAGCAGCGCTAATGGACGGGACAGCTATGGCTACACCTTC | CASSANGRDSYGYTF
TRBJ1-1 | TRBV2 | TRBD1 | NA | TGTGCCAGCACGACGACAGGGGTCACTGAAGCTTTCTTT | CASTTTGVTEAFF
TRBJ2-3 | TRBV7-6 | NA | once | TGTGCCAGCAGCTCCCCGGGGGGCCCAGATACGCAGTATTTT | CASSSPGGPDTQYF
TRBJ2-7 | TRBV5-8 | TRBD1 | NA | TGTGCCAGCAAGACAGGGCCATCCTACGAGCAGTACTTC | CASKTGPSYEQYF
TRBJ1-4 | TRBV29-1 | NA | NA | TGCAGCGTTGCGACAGGAAATAATGAAAAACTGTTTTTT | CSVATGNNEKLFF
TRBJ2-7 | TRBV19 | TRBD1 | few | TGTGCCAGTAGTCGACAGGGGACCTACGAGCAGTACTTC | CASSRQGTYEQYF
TRBJ1-1 | TRBV7-2 | TRBD1 | NA | TGTGCCAGCAGCGAACAGGGGTCCACTGAAGCTTTCTTT | CASSEQGSTEAFF
TRBJ2-7 | TRBV19 | TRBD1 | once | TGTGCCAGTAGTAACCGGGACAGCCCCTGGAAGCAGTACTTC | CASSNRDSPWKQYF
TRBJ2-4 | TRBV10-3 | NA | once | TGTGCCATCAGTGAGCGGGGAAACATTCAGTACTTC | CAISERGNIQYF
TRBJ2-7 | TRBV30 | TRBD1 | NA | TGTGCCAGCCGGGACAGAACTAGACCGGGGTACGAGCAGTACTTC | CASRDRTRPGYEQYF
TRBJ2-5 | TRBV4-1 | TRBD2 | NA | TGCGCCAGCAGCCAAGAGAGGGGCGGGAGGGGGGAGACCCAGTACTTC | CASSQERGGRGETQYF
TRBJ1-3 | TRBV9 | NA | NA | TGTGCCAGCAGCGTAGGTTACAGCAAAGCTGGAAACACCATATATTTT | CASSVGYSKAGNTIYF
TRBJ2-7 | TRBV1 | NA | NA | TGCACCAGCACCCTAGGCAACACAGGGGGCAGTTCCTACGAGCAGTACTTC | CTSTLGNTGGSSYEQYF
TRBJ1-2 | TRBV30 | NA | NA | TGTGCCTGGAATGTACTACGAGGGTCTAACTATGGCTACACCTTC | CAWNVLRGSNYGYTF
TRBJ1-1 | TRBV28 | NA | NA | TGTGCCAGCAGTTTATCGTTTACAGGGAGGAACACTGAAGCTTTCTTT | CASSLSFTGRNTEAFF
TRBJ2-6 | TRBV6-5 | NA | few | TGTGCCAGCAGTCGACAGTTCTCTGGGGCCAACGTCCTGACTTTC | CASSRQFSGANVLTF
TRBJ2-3 | TRBV15 | TRBD2 | once | TGTGCCACCGGGGGGGGGTCGGGACTAGCGGGAGGAGATACGCAGTATTTT | CATGGGSGLAGGDTQYF